This TCR beta chain was sequenced in a study of blood T cell repertoires in COVID-19. Across the study: Acute and convalescent COVID-19 specimens originated in the United States, Italy and Spain. Sources were T cells, B-cell-depleted T cells, or PBMCs; the material itself was cDNA or gDNA.

Per the authors' pipeline: Estimates of nucleated cell counts were drawn from the amplification of reference gene primers. Clones were read by immunoSEQ multiplex PCR, and TCRdb kept only the in-frame ones, dropping some. The DNA was the basis for D and trimming; V, J and clone size are from that table. The sample includes fewer than 300,000 clones, more than 85% of them seen just once. The CDR3 covers 13 residues. CDR1 is MRHNA, CDR2 SNTAGT, per germline. Deletions cut 6 bases from V and 6 bases from J, with 15 bases between. This receptor was taken from a man aged 25 to 45 with acute or convalescent COVID-19. Input material: peripheral blood. V gene TRBV6-4 combines with J gene TRBJ2-7; D remains unclear. CDR3 coding DNA: TGTGCCAGCAGCGCCGAGGTTTCGTCCGAGCAGTACTTC. It is translated as CASSAEVSSEQYF.